This is a list of T cell receptor beta chains from one sample in a study of T cells in Graves' hyperthyroidism and ophthalmopathy. MiXCR, applied by TCRdb to the multiplex PCR reads, yields one record per CDR3 protein. The data show about 540,000 distinct CDR3 sequences, with 46% seen just once and around 8% held by the top ten. Sequenced sample: peripheral blood or thyroid tissue (not recorded which). Receptor source: a woman under 30 with Graves' hyperthyroidism. Both conserved end residues are part of each CDR3. The D gene is left open where the match is weak. The size entry is marked missing in some rows and otherwise reads once, few, many or a size class.

size	V	D	length	J	DNA	CDR3
once	TRBV29-1	TRBD1	12	TRBJ2-7	TGCAGCGTTGCACAGGGGACCTACGAGCAGTACTTC	CSVAQGTYEQYF
-	TRBV20-1	TRBD1	15	TRBJ1-2	TGCAGTGCTAGAGCCCGGGGACAGGGGTACGATGGCTACACCTTC	CSARARGQGYDGYTF
many	TRBV20-1	-	12	TRBJ2-7	TGCAGTGCTAGAGATGAGATCTACGAGCAGTACTTC	CSARDEIYEQYF
many	TRBV12-3/TRBV12-4	-	14	TRBJ1-6	TGTGCCAGCAGAAGGGATTCGGCGGATTCACCCCTCCACTTT	CASRRDSADSPLHF
-	TRBV15	-	14	TRBJ2-7	TGTGCCACCAGCAGAGGGTCCCCCCCCTACGAGCAGTACTTC	CATSRGSPPYEQYF
-	TRBV6-1	-	13	TRBJ2-1	TGTGCCAGCAGTGAACCAGGGTCGGATGAGCAGTTCTTC	CASSEPGSDEQFF
many	TRBV19	-	12	TRBJ1-5	TGTGCCAGTAGTGAACAGGGCCGGCCCCAGCATTTT	CASSEQGRPQHF
-	TRBV24-1	-	13	TRBJ1-2	TGTGCCACCAGTGATGGTACAGGCTATGGCTACACCTTC	CATSDGTGYGYTF
-	TRBV7-9	TRBD1	12	TRBJ1-1	TGTGCCAGCAGACGGGACAGCGATGAAGCTTTCTTT	CASRRDSDEAFF
many	TRBV19	-	12	TRBJ1-5	TGTGCCAGTAGTATGAGGGCTCAGCCCCAGCATTTT	CASSMRAQPQHF
few	TRBV5-6	-	14	TRBJ1-1	TGTGCCAGCAGCTTGAAGGGGGATCGAGGGAAGGCTTTCTTT	CASSLKGDRGKAFF
-	TRBV7-9	TRBD2	16	TRBJ2-3	TGTGCCAGCAGCTCCAGACTAGCGGGCTCAGTGGGATCGCAGTATTTT	CASSSRLAGSVGSQYF
-	TRBV20-1	TRBD2	18	TRBJ2-7	TGCAGTGCTAGAGAGGGACTAGCGGGAGGTCAAAGCTCCTACGAGCAGTACTTC	CSAREGLAGGQSSYEQYF
many	TRBV19	TRBD1	15	TRBJ1-1	TGTGCCAGTAGAAACGGGGACAGGGTTGTCACTGAAGCTTTCTTT	CASRNGDRVVTEAFF
-	TRBV29-1	TRBD1	18	TRBJ2-2	TGCAGCTTTTCTTGGGGACAGGGGCTAGCGGGCAACACCGGGGAGCTGTTTTTT	CSFSWGQGLAGNTGELFF
-	TRBV15	-	13	TRBJ2-2	TGTGCCACCAGCAGAGAGGGCGTTGGGGAGCTGTTTTTT	CATSREGVGELFF
-	TRBV7-2	-	13	TRBJ2-7	TGTGCCAGCAGCTACGGACAGTACAATGAGCAGTACTTC	CASSYGQYNEQYF
many	TRBV6-6	TRBD1	17	TRBJ1-4	TGTGCCAGCAGTTTTTGGACAGGAGGTCCAGCTAATGAAAAACTGTTTTTT	CASSFWTGGPANEKLFF
-	TRBV4-1	-	13	TRBJ2-5	TGCGCCAGTCCTGAGGGCAGGGCAGAGACCCAGTACTTC	CASPEGRAETQYF
few	TRBV7-3	TRBD2	17	TRBJ2-2	TGTGCCAGCAGCCTCAGTCCTTTGAGCGGGAGGGCCGGTGAGCTGTTTTTT	CASSLSPLSGRAGELFF
few	TRBV20-1	TRBD2	16	TRBJ2-1	TGCAGTGCTAGTCCCACGGGACTAGCGGGAGCCTATGAGCAGTTCTTC	CSASPTGLAGAYEQFF
few	TRBV27	-	16	TRBJ2-6	TGTGCCAGCAGTTTATCTCCAGGGGACGGGGCCAACGTCCTGACTTTC	CASSLSPGDGANVLTF
-	TRBV18	TRBD1	14	TRBJ1-1	TGTGCCAGCTTATCAGACAGGGAGAACACTGAAGCTTTCTTT	CASLSDRENTEAFF
many	TRBV27	-	14	TRBJ2-5	TGTGCCAGCAGTTTATCCGGAGATCAAGAGACCCAGTACTTC	CASSLSGDQETQYF
many	TRBV10-2	-	19	TRBJ2-6	TGCGCCACCAGTCCGCTCACCCGGGACTCAAGCTCTGGGGCCAACGTCCTGACTTTC	CATSPLTRDSSSGANVLTF
many	TRBV4-3	-	16	TRBJ2-7	TGCGCCAGCAGCCAGAACCTATTGGGGTCAGCCTACGAGCAGTACTTC	CASSQNLLGSAYEQYF
-	TRBV10-3	TRBD1	16	TRBJ1-2	TGTGCCATCAGTGAGGGACAGGGGGAAACTTGGTATGGCTACACCTTC	CAISEGQGETWYGYTF
-	TRBV25-1	-	10	TRBJ2-7	TGTGCTAGGAGTGGGAGGGAGCAGTACTTC	CARSGREQYF
few	TRBV6-5	TRBD1	16	TRBJ1-2	TGTGCCAGCAGTCGTTCAGGGGGATCAGACGATTATGGCTACACCTTC	CASSRSGGSDDYGYTF
many	TRBV30	-	15	TRBJ1-1	TGTGCCTGGAGCGTCCTCAGCTCGCCGAACACTGAAGCTTTCTTT	CAWSVLSSPNTEAFF
many	TRBV24-1	-	13	TRBJ2-5	TGTGCCGTTTCACAGGGTCCCCAAGAGACCCAGTACTTC	CAVSQGPQETQYF
-	TRBV7-9	-	14	TRBJ2-7	TGTGCCAGCAGCCCTCGGGGTCTCACCTACGAGCAGTACTTC	CASSPRGLTYEQYF
many	TRBV6-5	TRBD1	15	TRBJ1-2	TGTGCCAGCAGTGAATATGGGACAGAAAACTATGGCTACACCTTC	CASSEYGTENYGYTF
-	TRBV25-1	-	11	TRBJ2-5	TGTGCCAGCTTAGCAGGAGAGACCCAGTACTTC	CASLAGETQYF
-	TRBV5-1	-	16	TRBJ1-4	TGCGCCAGCAGCTTGGGACAGTCGTCAACTAATGAAAAACTGTTTTTT	CASSLGQSSTNEKLFF
many	TRBV10-3	-	13	TRBJ1-6	TGTGCCATCTCGTTAGATGCACGGTCACCCCTCCACTTT	CAISLDARSPLHF
-	TRBV11-2	-	11	TRBJ2-5	TGTGCCAGCAGCTTAGAGGAGGGCAGGGGATTC	CASSLEEGRGF
many	TRBV5-1	-	14	TRBJ1-2	TGCGCCAGCAGCTGGGGCGCCAGGGACTATGGCTACACCTTC	CASSWGARDYGYTF
many	TRBV2	-	12	TRBJ1-5	TGTGCCGGGACGGATGGCAATCAGCCCCAGCATTTT	CAGTDGNQPQHF
few	TRBV5-1	-	17	TRBJ2-2	TGCGCCACCCTTCCAAACCTTCGAAGGCGAGGGACCGGGGAGCTGTTTTTT	CATLPNLRRRGTGELFF
many	TRBV20-1	TRBD2	20	TRBJ2-7	TGCAGTGCTAGAACCTTCCTGACTATTAGCGGGAGGGTTTCCCACTACGAGCAGTACTTC	CSARTFLTISGRVSHYEQYF